The next 17 T cell receptor beta chains were all read from a single sample in a study of early T cells in non-severe SARS-CoV-2 infection. TCRdb reprocessed the 5' RACE reads with MiXCR, giving one entry per CDR3 protein. Of 70,000 to 75,000 distinct CDR3 sequences in the sample, 9.5% to 15% were seen once. The sample was whole blood. The receptors derive from an adult who was a healthcare worker with PCR-confirmed SARS-CoV-2 infection or an uninfected control (not recorded which).

This clonotype has only a few counts. This sequence joins TRBV11-2 and TRBJ2-7; no reliable D call. V was shortened by 0 bases and J by 1 base, with 7 bases between the two germline ends. The CDR3 is 14 residues long. Germline CDR1 and CDR2: SGHAT and FQNNGV. The CDR3 sequence is CASSLDNGSYEQYF. DNA of the CDR3: TGTGCCAGCAGCTTAGATAACGGTTCCTACGAGCAGTACTTC.

The V gene is TRBV24-1, the J gene TRBJ2-1; D possibly matches TRBD1 or TRBD2 (5 bases each). Trimming removed 2 bases from V and 6 bases from J, with 13 bases in between. Germline lookup yields CDR1 KGHDR and CDR2 SFDVKD. This CDR3 has 15 residues. The CDR3: CATSDWWGSSNEQFF. The CDR3 bases are TGTGCCACCAGTGATTGGTGGGGGTCGAGCAATGAGCAGTTCTTC.

This clonotype has a count of ten or more. This chain uses TRBV29-1 with TRBJ2-7; 8 bases align to TRBD1. Germline V gene data show CDR1 as SQVTM and CDR2 as ANQGSEA. The CDR3 is 13 amino acids. Trimming removed 7 bases from V and 4 bases from J; junction bases left unmatched: 9. The CDR3 nucleotides read TGCAGCGCTGAGGACAGGGAGGCTTACGAGCAGTACTTC. Translating gives CSAEDREAYEQYF.

Only a few counts were recorded for this clonotype. The junction shows a germline mismatch at one end, possibly a read error. The rearrangement joins TRBV20-1 to TRBJ2-7; 10 bases are a match to TRBD2. The germline V gene encodes CDR1 DFQATT and CDR2 SNEGSKA (reference sequence). The CDR3 totals 13 residues. CDR3 nucleotides: TGCAGTGCAGCGGGGGGGGCCCCTCTCCTAATGTTCTTC. The encoded protein is CSAAGGAPLLMFF.

This clonotype has a handful of counts. CDR3 DNA: TGTGCCAGCAGCTCGACAGGGCGAGGCGGGGAGCTGTTTTTT. Protein: CASSSTGRGGELFF. The V gene is TRBV7-9, the J gene TRBJ2-2; 7 positions agree with TRBD1. The CDR3 consists of 14 residues. The germline V gene encodes CDR1 SEHNR and CDR2 FQNEAQ (reference sequence). V trimming: 4 bases; J trimming: 7 bases; junction bases outside the gene matches: 6.

J is TRBJ2-1 and V is TRBV11-2; no clear D gene. This CDR3 is built from 12 residues. Germline V gives CDR1 SGHAT, CDR2 FQNNGV. V was shortened by 5 bases and J by 4 bases, with 6 bases between the two germline ends. The CDR3 loop is CASSPQYNEQFF. CDR3 in DNA: TGTGCCAGCAGCCCACAGTACAATGAGCAGTTCTTC.

The chain has TRBV3-1 and TRBJ1-6; D is perhaps TRBD1 (6 bases). The CDR3 has 14 residues. CDR1 is LGHDT and CDR2 is YNNKEL in the germline V gene (reference sequence). V was cut by 6 bases and J by 3 bases, with 9 bases left in between. The CDR3 sequence is CASSPDSYNSPLHF. In nucleotides, the CDR3 is TGTGCCAGCAGTCCGGACAGCTATAATTCACCCCTCCACTTT.

This clonotype was seen a few times. The rearrangement links TRBV11-2 to TRBJ2-7; 8 bases map to TRBD1. Trimming at V came to 1 base and at J to 2 bases, leaving 4 bases not matched to a gene. Germline V gene sequence: CDR1 SGHAT, CDR2 FQNNGV. The CDR3 sequence is 15 residues long. The CDR3 protein is CASSLAAGGAYEQYF. Here the CDR3 DNA reads TGTGCCAGCAGCTTAGCGGCAGGGGGCGCCTACGAGCAGTACTTC.

This clonotype was picked up many times. The CDR3: CASSHPTGREAFF. The CDR3 nucleotides read TGTGCCAGCAGCCACCCGACAGGGCGGGAAGCTTTCTTT. The chain has TRBV14 and TRBJ1-1, with 7 bases matching TRBD1. This CDR3 has 13 amino acids. From germline, CDR1 is SGHDN and CDR2 FVKESK. The ends lost 3 bases at V and 8 bases at J; junction bases unmatched: 6.

This clonotype appeared many times. The DNA for the CDR3 is TGTGCCAGCAGTTTAATTTCCGGGACTAGCGGGCCTAGCTCCTACAATGAGCAGTTCTTC. Translation: CASSLISGTSGPSSYNEQFF. This chain joins TRBV12-3 or TRBV12-4 and TRBJ2-1; 12 bases map to TRBD2. The trim removed 2 bases at V and 0 bases at J, leaving 11 bases unmatched. The CDR3 totals 20 residues.

This clonotype occurred many times. This chain connects TRBV6-5 to TRBJ2-2; no firm D call. Per the germline V gene, CDR1 is MNHEY and CDR2 is SVGAGI. With 2 bases removed from V and 1 base from J, the gap between germline ends came to 8 bases. The CDR3 is 15 residues long. The CDR3 DNA reads TGTGCCAGCAGTTACGGTCCGGAGAACACCGGGGAGCTGTTTTTT. Its translation is CASSYGPENTGELFF.

This clonotype was seen a handful of times. CDR3 loop: CASSQFSSYEQYF. CDR3 coding DNA: TGTGCCAGCAGCCAATTTAGCTCCTACGAGCAGTACTTC. This rearrangement joins TRBV7-2 to TRBJ2-7; D is undetermined. Trimming removed 5 bases at V and 0 bases at J, with 8 bases between. Germline values: CDR1 SGHTA, CDR2 FQGNSA. The CDR3 contains 13 residues. Filled out from reference TRBV7-2 and TRBJ2-7, the complete variable domain reads GAGVSQSPSNKVTEKGKDVELRCDPISGHTALYWYRQSLGQGLEFLIYFQGNSAPDKSGLPSDRFSAERTGGSVSTLTIQRTQQEDSAVYLCASSQFSSYEQYFGPGTRLTVT.

This clonotype was seen ten or more times. The rearrangement joins TRBV7-8 to TRBJ2-1, with TRBD2 matching 9 bases. V dropped 5 bases and J dropped 5; count of bases not matched to a gene: 7. The CDR3 covers 15 residues. CDR1 is SGHVS, CDR2 FQNEAQ, per germline. The DNA of the CDR3 is TGTGCCAGCAGCGCCGTGACTAGCGGAAACAATGAGCAGTTCTTC. Its protein product is CASSAVTSGNNEQFF.

This clonotype showed up many times. J is TRBJ2-1 and V is TRBV2; D is possibly TRBD1 (7 bases). Germline V gene lookup returns CDR1 SNHLY and CDR2 FYNNEI. The CDR3 totals 15 residues. The V gene lost 0 bases and the J gene lost 4 bases, with 10 bases spanning the gap. Here the CDR3 DNA reads TGTGCCAGCAGTGAAGCGGCAGGGGGGTACAATGAGCAGTTCTTC. Its protein is CASSEAAGGYNEQFF.

The DNA of the CDR3 is TGCAGCGCCGGGAGTTCAACTAATGAAAAACTGTTTTTT. It is translated as CSAGSSTNEKLFF. This rearrangement joins TRBV29-1 to TRBJ1-4; D remains unclear. Germline CDR1 is SQVTM and CDR2 is ANQGSEA. The CDR3 is 13 residues long. With 7 bases removed from V and 0 bases from J, the gap between germline ends came to 9 bases. Combining the CDR3 with reference TRBV29-1 and TRBJ1-4 gives the whole variable domain SAVISQKPSRDICQRGTSLTIQCQVDSQVTMMFWYRQQPGQSLTLIATANQGSEATYESGFVIDKFPISRPNLTFSTLTVSNMSPEDSSIYLCSAGSSTNEKLFFGSGTQLSVL.

This clonotype was counted between two and nine times. The gene calls are TRBV10-3 and TRBJ1-5; D remains ambiguous. Germline CDR1 is ENHRY and CDR2 is SYGVKD. The CDR3 consists of 14 residues. The germline V and J ends were trimmed by 11 bases and 2 bases, with 16 bases remaining between them. CDR3 in amino acids: CASRPVSGNQPQHF. CDR3 sequence (DNA): TGTGCCTCCAGGCCTGTTTCTGGCAATCAGCCCCAGCATTTT.

The chain uses TRBV5-4 and TRBJ2-7; D is possibly TRBD1 or TRBD2 (6 bases each). Germline V gene data show CDR1 as SGHNT and CDR2 as YYREEE (reference sequence). This CDR3 is built from 14 residues. V lost 3 bases and J lost 0, with 10 bases in between. CDR3 sequence reads: CASSSGASSYEQYF. In nucleotides, the CDR3 is TGTGCCAGCAGCTCGGGGGCCAGCTCCTACGAGCAGTACTTC.